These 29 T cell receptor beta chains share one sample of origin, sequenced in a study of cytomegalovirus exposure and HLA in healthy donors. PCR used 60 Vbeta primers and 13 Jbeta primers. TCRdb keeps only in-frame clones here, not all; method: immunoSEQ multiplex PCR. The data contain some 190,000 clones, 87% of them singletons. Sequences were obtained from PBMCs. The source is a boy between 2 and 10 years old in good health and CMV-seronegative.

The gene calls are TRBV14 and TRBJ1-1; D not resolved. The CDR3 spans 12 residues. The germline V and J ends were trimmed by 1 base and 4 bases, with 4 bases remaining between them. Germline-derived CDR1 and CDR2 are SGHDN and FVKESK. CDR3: CASSQGGTEAFF. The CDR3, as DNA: TGTGCCAGCAGCCAAGGCGGCACTGAAGCTTTCTTT.

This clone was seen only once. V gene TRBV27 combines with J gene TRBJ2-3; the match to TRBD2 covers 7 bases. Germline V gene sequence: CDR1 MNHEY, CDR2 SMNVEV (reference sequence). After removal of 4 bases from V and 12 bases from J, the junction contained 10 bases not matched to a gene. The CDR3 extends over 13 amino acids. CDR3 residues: CASSSGAGSPQYF. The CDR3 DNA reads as TGTGCCAGCAGTTCAGGAGCGGGAAGCCCCCAGTATTTT.

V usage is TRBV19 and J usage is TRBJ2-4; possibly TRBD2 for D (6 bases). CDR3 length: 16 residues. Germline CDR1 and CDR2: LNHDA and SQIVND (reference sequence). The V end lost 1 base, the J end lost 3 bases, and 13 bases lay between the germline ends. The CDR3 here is CASSIGAGLGKNIQYF. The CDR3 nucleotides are TGTGCCAGTAGTATAGGGGCGGGACTGGGCAAAAACATTCAGTACTTC.

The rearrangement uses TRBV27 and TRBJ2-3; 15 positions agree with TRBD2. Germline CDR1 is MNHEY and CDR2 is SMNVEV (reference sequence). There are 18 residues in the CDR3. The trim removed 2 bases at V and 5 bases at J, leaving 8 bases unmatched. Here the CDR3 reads CASSLVSGLAGGKDTQYF. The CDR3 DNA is TGTGCCAGCAGTTTAGTTTCGGGACTAGCGGGGGGTAAAGATACGCAGTATTTT.

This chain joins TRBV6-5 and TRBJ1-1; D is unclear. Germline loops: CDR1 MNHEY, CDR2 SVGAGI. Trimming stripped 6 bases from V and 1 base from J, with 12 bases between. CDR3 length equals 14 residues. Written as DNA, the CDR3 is TGTGCCAGCAGCCCCCCTGGAGGGAACACTGAAGCTTTCTTT. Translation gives CASSPPGGNTEAFF.

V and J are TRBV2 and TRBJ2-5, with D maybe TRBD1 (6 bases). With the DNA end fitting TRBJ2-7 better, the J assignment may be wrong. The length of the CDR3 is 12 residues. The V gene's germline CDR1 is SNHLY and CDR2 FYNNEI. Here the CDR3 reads CARATGPYEQYF. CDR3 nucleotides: TGTGCCAGGGCGACAGGCCCCTACGAGCAGTACTTC.

The CDR3 protein is CASSRPGGYGAFF. In nucleotides, the CDR3 is TGTGCCAGCTCACGACCCGGGGGATATGGAGCTTTCTTT. The chain combines TRBV18 with TRBJ1-1; tentatively, D is TRBD1 (5 bases). The V gene lost 4 bases and the J gene lost 10 bases, with 16 bases spanning the gap. The CDR3 is made up of 13 amino acids. The germline CDR1 and CDR2 sequences are KGHSH and LQKENI. The full variable domain, with the rest looked up from reference TRBV18 and TRBJ1-1, is NAGVMQNPRHLVRRRGQEARLRCSPMKGHSHVYWYRQLPEEGLKFMVYLQKENIIDESGMPKERFSAEFPKEGPSILRIQQVVRGDSAAYFCASSRPGGYGAFFGQGTRLTVV.

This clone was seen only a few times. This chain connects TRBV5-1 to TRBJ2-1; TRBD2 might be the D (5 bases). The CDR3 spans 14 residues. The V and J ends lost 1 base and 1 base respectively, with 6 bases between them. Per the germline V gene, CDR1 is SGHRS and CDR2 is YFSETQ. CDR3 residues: CASSLPGSYNEQFF. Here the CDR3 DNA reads TGCGCCAGCAGCTTGCCGGGATCCTACAATGAGCAGTTCTTC.

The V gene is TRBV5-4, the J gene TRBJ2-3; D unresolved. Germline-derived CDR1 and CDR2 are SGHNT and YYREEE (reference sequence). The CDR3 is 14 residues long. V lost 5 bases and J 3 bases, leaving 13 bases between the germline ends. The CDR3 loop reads CASSSRVGTDTQYF. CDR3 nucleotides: TGTGCCAGCAGTTCCCGGGTAGGAACAGATACGCAGTATTTT.

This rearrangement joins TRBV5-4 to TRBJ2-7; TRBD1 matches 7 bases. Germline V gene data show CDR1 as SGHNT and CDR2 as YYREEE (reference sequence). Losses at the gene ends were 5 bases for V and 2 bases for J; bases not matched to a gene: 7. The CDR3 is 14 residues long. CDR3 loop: CASRPDRWAYEQYF. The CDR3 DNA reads TGTGCCAGCAGGCCGGACAGGTGGGCCTACGAGCAGTACTTC.

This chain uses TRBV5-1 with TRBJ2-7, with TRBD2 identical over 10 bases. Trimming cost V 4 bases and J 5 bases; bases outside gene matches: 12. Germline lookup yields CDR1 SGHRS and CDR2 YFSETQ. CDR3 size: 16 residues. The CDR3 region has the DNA TGCGCCAGCAGCGGAGGGCTAGCGGGAGCCTTCGACGAGCAGTACTTC. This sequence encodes CASSGGLAGAFDEQYF.

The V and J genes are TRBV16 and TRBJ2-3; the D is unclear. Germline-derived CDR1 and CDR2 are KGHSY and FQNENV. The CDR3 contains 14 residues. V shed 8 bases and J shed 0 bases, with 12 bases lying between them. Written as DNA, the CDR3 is TGTGCCAGCCGATTGCCCCTAAGCACAGATACGCAGTATTTT. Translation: CASRLPLSTDTQYF.

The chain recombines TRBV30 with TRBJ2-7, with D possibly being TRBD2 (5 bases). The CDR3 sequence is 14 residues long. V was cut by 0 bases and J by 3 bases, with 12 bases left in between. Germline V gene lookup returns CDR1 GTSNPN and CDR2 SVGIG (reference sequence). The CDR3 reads CAWSVLGRDYEQYF. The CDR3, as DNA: TGTGCCTGGAGTGTCCTAGGACGGGACTACGAGCAGTACTTC.

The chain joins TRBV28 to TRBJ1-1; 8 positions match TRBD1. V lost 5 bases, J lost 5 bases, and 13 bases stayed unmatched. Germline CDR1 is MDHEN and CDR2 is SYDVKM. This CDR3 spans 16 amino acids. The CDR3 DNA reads TGTGCCAGCAGTATGCAGGGGGCTTTGAGTTGGACTGAAGCTTTCTTT. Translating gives CASSMQGALSWTEAFF.

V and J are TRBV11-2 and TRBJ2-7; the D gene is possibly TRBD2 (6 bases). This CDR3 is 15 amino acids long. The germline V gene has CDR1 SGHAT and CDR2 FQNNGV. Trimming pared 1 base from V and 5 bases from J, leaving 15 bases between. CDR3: CASSLGGGKQHEQYF. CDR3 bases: TGTGCCAGCAGCTTAGGTGGGGGGAAGCAGCACGAGCAGTACTTC.

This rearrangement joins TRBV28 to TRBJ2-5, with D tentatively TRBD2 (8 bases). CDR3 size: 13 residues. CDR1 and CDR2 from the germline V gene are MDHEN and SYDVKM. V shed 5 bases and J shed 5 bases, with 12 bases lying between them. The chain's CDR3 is CASSRGGQETQYF. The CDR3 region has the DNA TGTGCCAGCAGTCGGGGGGGACAGGAGACCCAGTACTTC.

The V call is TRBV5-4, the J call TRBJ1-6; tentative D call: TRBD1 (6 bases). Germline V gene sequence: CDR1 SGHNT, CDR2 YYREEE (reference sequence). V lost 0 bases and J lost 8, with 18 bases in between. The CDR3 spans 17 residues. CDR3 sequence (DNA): TGTGCCAGCAGCTTGGACGCCCCGGGACAACGCGATTCACCCCTCCACTTT. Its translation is CASSLDAPGQRDSPLHF. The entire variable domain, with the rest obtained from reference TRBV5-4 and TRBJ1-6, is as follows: ETGVTQSPTHLIKTRGQQVTLRCSSQSGHNTVSWYQQALGQGPQFIFQYYREEENGRGNFPPRFSGLQFPNYSSELNVNALELDDSALYLCASSLDAPGQRDSPLHFGNGTRLTVT.

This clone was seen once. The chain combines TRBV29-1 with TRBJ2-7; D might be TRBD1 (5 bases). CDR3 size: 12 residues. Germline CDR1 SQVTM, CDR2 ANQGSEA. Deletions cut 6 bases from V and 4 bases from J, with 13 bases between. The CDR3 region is CSVTGALYEQYF. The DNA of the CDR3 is TGCAGCGTCACAGGAGCGCTGTACGAGCAGTACTTC.

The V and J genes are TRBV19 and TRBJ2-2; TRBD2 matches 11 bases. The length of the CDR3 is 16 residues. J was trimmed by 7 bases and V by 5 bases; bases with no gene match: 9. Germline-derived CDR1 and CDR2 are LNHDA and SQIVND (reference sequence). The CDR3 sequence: CASSVTSGGRGGELFF. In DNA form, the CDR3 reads TGTGCCAGTAGTGTCACTAGCGGGGGACGGGGCGGGGAGCTGTTTTTT. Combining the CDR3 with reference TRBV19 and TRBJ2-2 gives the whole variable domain DGGITQSPKYLFRKEGQNVTLSCEQNLNHDAMYWYRQDPGQGLRLIYYSQIVNDFQKGDIAEGYSVSREKKESFPLTVTSAQKNPTAFYLCASSVTSGGRGGELFFGEGSRLTVL.

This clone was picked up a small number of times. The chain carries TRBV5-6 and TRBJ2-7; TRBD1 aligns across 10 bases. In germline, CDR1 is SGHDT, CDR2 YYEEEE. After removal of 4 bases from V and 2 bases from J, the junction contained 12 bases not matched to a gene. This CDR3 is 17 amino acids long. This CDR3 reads CASSHKTKTGGPYEQYF. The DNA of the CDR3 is TGTGCCAGCAGCCACAAAACCAAGACAGGGGGCCCCTACGAGCAGTACTTC.

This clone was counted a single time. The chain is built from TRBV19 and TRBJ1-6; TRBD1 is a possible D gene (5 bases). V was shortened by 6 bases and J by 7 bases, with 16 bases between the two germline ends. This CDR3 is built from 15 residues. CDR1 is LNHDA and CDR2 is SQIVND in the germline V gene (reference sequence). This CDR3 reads CASSPQGNGNSPLHF. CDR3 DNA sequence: TGTGCCAGTAGCCCTCAGGGTAATGGGAATTCACCCCTCCACTTT.

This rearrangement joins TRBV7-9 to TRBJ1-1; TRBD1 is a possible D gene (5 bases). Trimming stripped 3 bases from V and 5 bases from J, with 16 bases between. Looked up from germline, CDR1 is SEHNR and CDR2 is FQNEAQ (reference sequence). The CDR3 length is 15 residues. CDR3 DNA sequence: TGTGCCAGCAGCTTGGGTTGGGGGGTTCGGACTGAAGCTTTCTTT. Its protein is CASSLGWGVRTEAFF.

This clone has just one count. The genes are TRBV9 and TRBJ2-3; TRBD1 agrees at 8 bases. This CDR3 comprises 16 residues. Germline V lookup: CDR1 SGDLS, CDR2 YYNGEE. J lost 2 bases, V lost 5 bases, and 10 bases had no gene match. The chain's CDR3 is CASSPSDRVDTDTQYF. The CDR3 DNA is TGTGCCAGCAGTCCATCGGACAGGGTAGACACAGATACGCAGTATTTT.

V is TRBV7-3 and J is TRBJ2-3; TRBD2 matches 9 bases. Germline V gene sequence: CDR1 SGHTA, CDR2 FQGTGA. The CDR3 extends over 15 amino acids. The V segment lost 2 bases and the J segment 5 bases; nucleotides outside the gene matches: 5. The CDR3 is CASSLAAGGGDTQYF. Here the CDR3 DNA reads TGTGCCAGCAGCTTAGCGGCGGGGGGGGGAGATACGCAGTATTTT.

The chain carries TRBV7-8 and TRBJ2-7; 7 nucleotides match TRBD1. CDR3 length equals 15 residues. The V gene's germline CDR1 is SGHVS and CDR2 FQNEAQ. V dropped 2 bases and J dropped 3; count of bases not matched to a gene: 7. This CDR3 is CASSLMTGLGYEQYF. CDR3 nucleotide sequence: TGTGCCAGCAGCTTAATGACAGGGTTAGGCTACGAGCAGTACTTC.

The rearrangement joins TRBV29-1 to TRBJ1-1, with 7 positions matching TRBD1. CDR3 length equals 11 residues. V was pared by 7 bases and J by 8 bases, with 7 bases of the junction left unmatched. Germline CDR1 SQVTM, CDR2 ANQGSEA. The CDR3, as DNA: TGCAGCGCATGGGACAGTCTGGAAGCTTTCTTT. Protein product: CSAWDSLEAFF.

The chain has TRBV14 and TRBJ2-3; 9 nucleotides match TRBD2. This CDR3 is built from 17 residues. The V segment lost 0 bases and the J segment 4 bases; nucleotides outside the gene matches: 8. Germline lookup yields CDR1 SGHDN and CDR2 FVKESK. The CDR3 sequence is CASSQEGRGGWADTQYF. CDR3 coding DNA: TGTGCCAGCAGCCAAGAAGGGCGGGGGGGCTGGGCAGATACGCAGTATTTT.

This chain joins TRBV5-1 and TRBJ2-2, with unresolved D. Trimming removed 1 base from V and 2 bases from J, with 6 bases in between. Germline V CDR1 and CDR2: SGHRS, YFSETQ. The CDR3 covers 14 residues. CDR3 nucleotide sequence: TGCGCCAGCAGCTTGTGGCCCAACACCGGGGAGCTGTTTTTT. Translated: CASSLWPNTGELFF.

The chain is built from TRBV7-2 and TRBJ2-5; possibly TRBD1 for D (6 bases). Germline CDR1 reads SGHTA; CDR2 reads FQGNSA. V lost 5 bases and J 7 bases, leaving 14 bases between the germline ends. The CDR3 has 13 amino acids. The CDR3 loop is CASSQQGLVTQYF. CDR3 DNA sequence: TGTGCCAGCAGCCAACAGGGCTTGGTGACCCAGTACTTC.